This TCR beta chain was identified during a study of blood T cell repertoires in COVID-19. Turning to the study itself: Some COVID-19 samples were acute and others convalescent; all came from the United States, Italy and Spain. The cDNA or gDNA used as material had been derived from T cells, B-cell-depleted T cells, or PBMCs.

The ends were cut back, 6 bases at V and 3 bases at J, with 11 bases in the middle. CDR3 size: 13 residues. CDR1 and CDR2 from the germline V gene are MNHEY and SVGAGI. Original analysis: Reference gene primer amplification gave nucleated cell count estimates. Generated by immunoSEQ multiplex PCR, the TCRdb table keeps only in-frame clones and is missing some. The V and J calls and clone size are taken from that table; D and trimming were inferred from the DNA. The data contain about 390,000 clones, about 90% of them singletons. Seattle's cohort entered during active infection and was followed longitudinally.

This receptor was obtained from a woman between 55 and 75 years old with COVID-19, enrolled during active disease. This chain links TRBV6-5 with TRBJ2-5; the D gene is possibly TRBD1 (5 bases). What was sequenced was peripheral blood. Here the CDR3 reads CASRQGREETQYF. The CDR3 nucleotides are TGTGCCAGCAGGCAGGGCAGAGAAGAGACCCAGTACTTC.